This T cell receptor beta chain was captured by sequencing in a study of T-cell memory formation after mild COVID-19. At the level of the study: Largely, the TCR clusters proved donor specific. Study results and caveats: Contracting CD4+ clones lay largely in CM and EM, with CD8+ ones residing in EMRA.

It was 5'RACE with constant-segment primers that produced the TCR alpha and TCR beta cDNA libraries, which carried sample barcodes and UMIs. TCRdb re-derived calls from the 5' RACE reads in MiXCR, one entry per CDR3 protein. The table includes 34,000 or so distinct CDR3 sequences, about 7.7% detected once. This clonotype was seen ten or more times. The antigen is unknown. V was shortened by 1 base and J by 8 bases, with 3 bases between the two germline ends. CDR1 and CDR2 from the germline V gene are SEHNR and FQNEAQ (reference sequence). The CDR3 extends over 12 amino acids. Sequenced material: PBMCs or a T cell subset sorted from them (not recorded which). This chain links TRBV7-9 with TRBJ1-6; D uncertain. The clonotype was recovered from a man aged 18 to 30 who had mild COVID-19 (a few samples of this study predate the infection). Cell type and time point are not known. CDR3 nucleotide sequence: TGTGCCAGCAGCTTAGATCATTCACCCCTCCACTTT. Translation: CASSLDHSPLHF.